This T cell receptor beta chain was recovered during a study of shared clonotypes between healthy human individuals. Points from the study as a whole: A small donor pool kept down the genetic and exposure-history diversity that was represented.

Donors comprised healthy HIV-negative adults lacking recent acute infections or vaccinations. Regarding this clone: Its cognate antigen is unknown.

Clones were sequenced by immunoSEQ multiplex PCR, and TCRdb holds only the in-frame ones, with some missing. This table has approximately 2,000,000 clones, 92% appearing once. The CDR3 has 17 residues. The germline gives CDR1 SGHRS, CDR2 YFSETQ. The V and J ends lost 5 bases and 3 bases, in that order; junction bases with no gene match: 8. The chain has TRBV5-1 and TRBJ2-3; 14 bases align to TRBD2. This TCR came from a man younger than 35 in good health. Some clones in this sample may be carry-over from other donors' samples. Sample: naive CD4+ T cells from PBMCs. Subset given: CD45RA+ positively selected. The CDR3 nucleotides read TGCGCCAGCAGAATGGGACTAGCGGGAGCGCGGACAGATACGCAGTATTTT. Protein sequence: CASRMGLAGARTDTQYF.